These T cell receptor beta chains were read from a single sample in a study of CD8 T cells in Susac syndrome. A single record per CDR3 protein comes from TCRdb applying MiXCR to the immunoSEQ multiplex PCR reads. Here the sample spans roughly 180,000 distinct CDR3 sequences, 90% to 95% being singletons. Sequencing was performed on CD4+ T cells from PBMCs. These receptors all stem from a human donor in good health. CDR3s include the opening cysteine and the closing phenylalanine or tryptophan. The D gene is left open where the match is weak. Some rows have no size entry. The others give once, few or many, or a class for an expanded clone.

CASSQESGWNSYNEQFF	TGCGCCAGCAGCCAAGAAAGTGGCTGGAACTCCTACAATGAGCAGTTCTTC	NA	TRBV4-3	TRBJ2-1	NA	17
CASSHQSTGPTEAFF	TGTGCCAGCAGCCACCAATCAACAGGGCCCACTGAAGCTTTCTTT	NA	TRBV3-1	TRBJ1-1	NA	15
CASSQFGGVITDTQYF	TGCGCCAGCAGTCAATTTGGGGGGGTGATCACAGATACGCAGTATTTT	TRBD2	TRBV23-1	TRBJ2-3	NA	16
CSGRHRGSTDTQYF	TGCAGCGGGCGACACAGGGGTAGCACAGATACGCAGTATTTT	TRBD1	TRBV29-1	TRBJ2-3	NA	14
CSARGGGHRETQYF	TGCAGTGCTAGAGGCGGGGGCCACCGAGAGACCCAGTACTTC	NA	TRBV20-1	TRBJ2-5	NA	14
CSARVTGIQPQHF	TGCAGTGCTAGGGTCACAGGGATTCAGCCCCAGCATTTT	NA	TRBV20-1	TRBJ1-5	NA	13
CASSQPGVRFF	TGTGCCAGCAGTCAACCCGGGGTCCGGTTCTTC	NA	TRBV12-3/TRBV12-4	TRBJ2-1	NA	11
CASSPDGLETQYF	TGTGCCAGCTCACCAGATGGGTTAGAGACCCAGTACTTC	NA	TRBV18	TRBJ2-5	NA	13
CASSARLAGSTDTQYF	TGCGCCAGCAGCGCAAGACTAGCGGGGAGCACAGATACGCAGTATTTT	TRBD2	TRBV5-1	TRBJ2-3	NA	16
CASSLAGGNEQFF	TGTGCCAGCAGTTTAGCCGGCGGGAATGAGCAGTTCTTC	NA	TRBV27	TRBJ2-1	NA	13
CASSQDTGTGNQPQHF	TGCGCCAGCAGCCAAGATACCGGGACGGGAAATCAGCCCCAGCATTTT	NA	TRBV4-1	TRBJ1-5	NA	16
CASSPDGGPYNEQFF	TGTGCCAGCAGCCCGGACGGGGGACCCTACAATGAGCAGTTCTTC	NA	TRBV28	TRBJ2-1	NA	15
CASRGLAGAYNEQFF	TGTGCCAGCAGAGGACTAGCGGGGGCCTACAATGAGCAGTTCTTC	TRBD2	TRBV6-1	TRBJ2-1	NA	15
CASRGTGGITEAFF	TGTGCCAGCAGGGGGACAGGGGGTATAACTGAAGCTTTCTTT	TRBD1	TRBV6-6	TRBJ1-1	NA	14
CSVAPTGGATDTQYF	TGCAGCGTTGCCCCGACAGGGGGAGCCACAGATACGCAGTATTTT	TRBD1	TRBV29-1	TRBJ2-3	few	15
CASSIRDRLNYGYTF	TGTGCCAGTAGTATCCGGGACAGACTTAACTATGGCTACACCTTC	TRBD1	TRBV19	TRBJ1-2	NA	15
CASKRELNTEAFF	TGTGCCAGCAAGAGGGAGCTGAACACTGAAGCTTTCTTT	NA	TRBV12-3/TRBV12-4	TRBJ1-1	NA	13
CASSDGTSGEATDTQYF	TGTGCCAGCAGCGACGGGACTAGCGGGGAAGCCACAGATACGCAGTATTTT	TRBD2	TRBV6-1	TRBJ2-3	NA	17
CASSLGQGVSVYEQYF	TGCGCCAGCAGCTTGGGACAGGGGGTGTCAGTCTACGAGCAGTACTTC	TRBD1	TRBV5-1	TRBJ2-7	NA	16
CASSQVVLSGNTIYF	TGTGCCAGCAGCCAAGTTGTCCTCTCTGGAAACACCATATATTTT	NA	TRBV3-1	TRBJ1-3	NA	15
CAWSRTSGAYEQYF	TGTGCCTGGAGTAGGACTAGCGGGGCCTACGAGCAGTACTTC	TRBD2	TRBV30	TRBJ2-7	NA	14
CSARDSEETQYF	TGCAGTGCCCGGGACAGCGAAGAGACCCAGTACTTC	TRBD1	TRBV20-1	TRBJ2-5	NA	12
CVWSSPLESNQPQHF	TGTGTCTGGAGCAGCCCCCTAGAGAGCAATCAGCCCCAGCATTTT	NA	TRBV30	TRBJ1-5	NA	15
CASSLTNGDTEAFF	TGTGCCAGCAGCTTAACGAACGGGGACACTGAAGCTTTCTTT	NA	TRBV7-3	TRBJ1-1	NA	14
CATSRTGVTDTQYF	TGTGCCACCAGCCGGACAGGGGTGACAGATACGCAGTATTTT	TRBD1	TRBV24-1	TRBJ2-3	NA	14
CATGQGVETQYF	TGTGCCACAGGACAGGGGGTAGAGACCCAGTACTTC	TRBD1	TRBV24-1	TRBJ2-5	NA	12
CASSSRALPTGQYF	TGTGCCAGCAGCTCGCGGGCTCTACCTACCGGACAGTACTTC	NA	TRBV7-2	TRBJ2-7	NA	14
CASSSGQGYTQYF	TGTGCCAGCAGCTCGGGACAGGGATATACGCAGTATTTT	TRBD1	TRBV7-9	TRBJ2-3	NA	13
CASSLTGQEAFF	TGTGCCAGCAGTTTAACGGGGCAGGAAGCTTTCTTT	NA	TRBV27	TRBJ1-1	NA	12
CAWSEGQGLYEQYF	TGTGCCTGGAGTGAGGGACAGGGGCTTTACGAGCAGTACTTC	TRBD1	TRBV30	TRBJ2-7	NA	14
CSARGQGANEQFF	TGCAGTGCTAGAGGACAGGGGGCCAATGAGCAGTTCTTC	TRBD1	TRBV20-1	TRBJ2-1	NA	13
CSVVGGQGVVYEQYF	TGCAGCGTTGTCGGAGGGCAGGGGGTGGTCTACGAGCAGTACTTC	NA	TRBV29-1	TRBJ2-7	NA	15
CASSAGSVLSEQYF	TGTGCCAGCAGCGCCGGGTCCGTTTTATCCGAGCAGTACTTC	NA	TRBV9	TRBJ2-7	once	14
CASSAGQGQSNEQFF	TGCGCCAGCAGCGCGGGACAGGGACAAAGCAATGAGCAGTTCTTC	TRBD1	TRBV5-1	TRBJ2-1	NA	15
CSANWGGMDQPQHF	TGCAGTGCTAACTGGGGGGGAATGGATCAGCCCCAGCATTTT	NA	TRBV20-1	TRBJ1-5	NA	14
CASSYGSGGTSNQPQHF	TGTGCCAGCAGTTACGGGTCGGGTGGCACAAGCAATCAGCCCCAGCATTTT	NA	TRBV6-2/TRBV6-3	TRBJ1-5	once	17
CASSHRAGGAKLYGYTF	TGTGCCAGCAGCCACAGAGCTGGTGGAGCAAAACTCTATGGCTACACCTTC	NA	TRBV7-8	TRBJ1-2	NA	17
CASSGDLAGGYTF	TGTGCCAGCAGCGGGGACCTGGCCGGTGGCTACACCTTC	NA	TRBV9	TRBJ1-2	once	13
CASRRGITDTQYF	TGTGCCAGCAGGCGGGGAATCACAGATACGCAGTATTTT	NA	TRBV6-1	TRBJ2-3	NA	13
CASSLRDLGTEQYF	TGCGCCAGCAGCCTACGGGACCTCGGGACCGAGCAGTACTTC	NA	TRBV4-1	TRBJ2-7	NA	14
CASTRDTRQPQHF	TGTGCCAGTACCCGGGACACGAGGCAGCCCCAGCATTTT	NA	TRBV19	TRBJ1-5	NA	13
CASWGLPSYEQYF	TGTGCCAGCTGGGGTCTTCCATCCTACGAGCAGTACTTC	NA	TRBV6-5	TRBJ2-7	NA	13
CSARESGRDSPLHF	TGCAGTGCTAGAGAAAGCGGAAGGGATTCACCCCTCCACTTT	NA	TRBV20-1	TRBJ1-6	NA	14
CSVARESVGTEAFF	TGCAGCGTTGCCAGGGAGAGTGTAGGCACTGAAGCTTTCTTT	NA	TRBV29-1	TRBJ1-1	NA	14
CSVEDPRFSGANVLTF	TGCAGCGTTGAAGATCCCCGGTTCTCTGGGGCCAACGTCCTGACTTTC	NA	TRBV29-1	TRBJ2-6	NA	16